Below, 7 T cell receptor beta chains from the same sample are listed, as sequenced in a study of T cell responses to AZD1222 COVID-19 vaccine. Profiling relied on immunoSEQ multiplex PCR, and the TCRdb table lists in-frame clones only, not all of them. There are some 130,000 clones in the sample; 80% to 90% occur only once, and over 8% lies in the top ten. The source was peripheral blood, collected 28 days after the second AZD1222 dose. All receptors come from an adult who received the AZD1222 COVID-19 vaccine.

The chain combines TRBV9 with TRBJ2-1, with a weak D call TRBD2 (5 bases). The CDR3 length is 16 residues. CDR1 is SGDLS and CDR2 is YYNGEE in the germline V gene. Trimming took off 6 bases at V and 4 bases at J, with 20 bases between the two ends. CDR3 DNA: TGTGCCAGCAACGGAGGAAGCGGAGCGATTTACAATGAGCAGTTCTTC. Amino acids: CASNGGSGAIYNEQFF.

The chain uses TRBV29-1 and TRBJ1-2, with D hard to call. CDR3 length: 12 residues. Germline assignment: CDR1 SQVTM and CDR2 ANQGSEA. Trimming stripped 2 bases from V and 6 bases from J, with 10 bases between. CDR3 amino acids: CSVERGGNGYTF. In nucleotides, the CDR3 is TGCAGCGTTGAAAGAGGAGGAAATGGCTACACCTTC.

The genes are TRBV5-4 and TRBJ2-5; possibly TRBD2 for D (5 bases). V lost 5 bases and J lost 0, with 14 bases in between. The CDR3 is 15 residues long. Germline CDR1 SGHNT, CDR2 YYREEE (reference sequence). As DNA, the CDR3 is TGTGCCAGCAGTTCTGAAAAGGACTACCAAGAGACCCAGTACTTC. This codes for CASSSEKDYQETQYF.

The chain links TRBV5-1 to TRBJ2-2; the D gene could be TRBD1 or TRBD2 (5 bases each). Germline values: CDR1 SGHRS, CDR2 YFSETQ. Trimming removed 1 base at V and 3 bases at J, with 22 bases between. The CDR3 is 19 residues long. CDR3: CASSLPRGPRDGYTGELFF. The CDR3 DNA is TGCGCCAGCAGCTTGCCCCGGGGCCCCCGGGACGGATACACCGGGGAGCTGTTTTTT.

Details on this clone: Other DNA sequences within the sample encode an identical CDR3. V gene TRBV18 combines with J gene TRBJ1-5; the D is unclear. Germline lookup yields CDR1 KGHSH and CDR2 LQKENI. This CDR3 contains 13 residues. V was shortened by 6 bases and J by 0 bases, with 6 bases between the two germline ends. The CDR3 loop reads CASSPDSNQPQHF. Written as DNA, the CDR3 is TGTGCCAGCTCCCCAGATAGCAATCAGCCCCAGCATTTT. The full variable domain, its missing parts supplied by reference TRBV18 and TRBJ1-5, is NAGVMQNPRHLVRRRGQEARLRCSPMKGHSHVYWYRQLPEEGLKFMVYLQKENIIDESGMPKERFSAEFPKEGPSILRIQQVVRGDSAAYFCASSPDSNQPQHFGDGTRLSIL.

The chain employs TRBV30 and TRBJ1-2; 9 positions agree with TRBD1. This CDR3 is 13 amino acids long. V shed 3 bases, J shed 8 bases, and the junction held 7 bases outside the gene matches. The germline V gene encodes CDR1 GTSNPN and CDR2 SVGIG (reference sequence). The CDR3 spells CAWRQQGAQGYTF. The CDR3 DNA sequence: TGTGCCTGGAGACAACAGGGGGCGCAGGGCTACACCTTC.

The V gene is TRBV9, the J gene TRBJ1-4; D remains unclear. Germline CDR1 is SGDLS and CDR2 is YYNGEE. Trimming took off 1 base at V and 3 bases at J, with 7 bases between the two ends. This CDR3 has 14 residues. The CDR3 region has the DNA TGTGCCAGCAGCGTAACGGGTTCTAATGAAAAACTGTTTTTT. Translated: CASSVTGSNEKLFF.